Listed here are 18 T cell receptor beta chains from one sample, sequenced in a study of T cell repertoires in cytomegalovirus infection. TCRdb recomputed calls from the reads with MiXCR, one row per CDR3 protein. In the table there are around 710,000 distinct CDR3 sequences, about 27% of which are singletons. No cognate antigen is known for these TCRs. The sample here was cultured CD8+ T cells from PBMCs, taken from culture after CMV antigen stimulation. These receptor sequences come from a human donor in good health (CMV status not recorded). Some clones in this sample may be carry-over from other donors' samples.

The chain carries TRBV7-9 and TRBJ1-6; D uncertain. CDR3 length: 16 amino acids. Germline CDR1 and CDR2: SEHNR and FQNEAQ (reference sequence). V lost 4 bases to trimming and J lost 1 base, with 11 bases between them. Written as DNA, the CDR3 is TGTGCCAGCAGCTCCTCAGGCAATTCCTATAATTCACCCCTCCACTTT. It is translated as CASSSSGNSYNSPLHF.

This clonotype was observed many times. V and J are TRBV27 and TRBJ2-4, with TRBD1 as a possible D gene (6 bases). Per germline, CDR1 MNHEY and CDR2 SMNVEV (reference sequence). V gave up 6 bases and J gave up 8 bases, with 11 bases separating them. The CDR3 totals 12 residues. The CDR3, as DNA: TGTGCCAGCAGCCAAAGGGGGTACATTCAGTACTTC. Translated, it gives CASSQRGYIQYF.

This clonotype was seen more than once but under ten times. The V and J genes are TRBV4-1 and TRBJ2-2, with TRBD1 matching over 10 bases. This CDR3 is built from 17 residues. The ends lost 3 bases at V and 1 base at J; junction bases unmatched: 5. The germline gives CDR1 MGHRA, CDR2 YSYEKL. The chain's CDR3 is CASSHPGQGVNTGELFF. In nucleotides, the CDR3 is TGCGCCAGCAGCCATCCTGGACAGGGGGTGAACACCGGGGAGCTGTTTTTT.

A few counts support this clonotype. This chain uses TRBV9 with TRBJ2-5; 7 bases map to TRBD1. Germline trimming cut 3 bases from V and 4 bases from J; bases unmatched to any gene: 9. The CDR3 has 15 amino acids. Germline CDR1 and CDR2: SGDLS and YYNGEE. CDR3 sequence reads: CASSAGGAQGETQYF. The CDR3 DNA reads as TGTGCCAGCAGCGCAGGGGGAGCCCAGGGAGAGACCCAGTACTTC.

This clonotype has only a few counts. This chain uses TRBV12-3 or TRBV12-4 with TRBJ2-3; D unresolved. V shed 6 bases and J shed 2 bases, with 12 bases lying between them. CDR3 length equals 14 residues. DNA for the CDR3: TGTGCCAGCAGCACCCCCGGCCTCACAGATACGCAGTATTTT. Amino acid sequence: CASSTPGLTDTQYF.

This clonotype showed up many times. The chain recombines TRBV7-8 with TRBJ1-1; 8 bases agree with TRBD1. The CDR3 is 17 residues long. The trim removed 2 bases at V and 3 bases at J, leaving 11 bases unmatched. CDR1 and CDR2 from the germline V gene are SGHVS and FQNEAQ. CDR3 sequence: CASSLRNPGGMDTEAFF. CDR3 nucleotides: TGTGCCAGCAGCTTACGAAATCCAGGGGGCATGGACACTGAAGCTTTCTTT.

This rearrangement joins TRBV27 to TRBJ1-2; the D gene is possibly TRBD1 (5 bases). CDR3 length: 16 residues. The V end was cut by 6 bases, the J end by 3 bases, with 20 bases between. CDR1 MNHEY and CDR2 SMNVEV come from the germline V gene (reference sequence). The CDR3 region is CASSAQGSWSYYGYTF. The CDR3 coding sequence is TGTGCCAGCAGCGCGCAGGGCTCATGGTCCTACTATGGCTACACCTTC.

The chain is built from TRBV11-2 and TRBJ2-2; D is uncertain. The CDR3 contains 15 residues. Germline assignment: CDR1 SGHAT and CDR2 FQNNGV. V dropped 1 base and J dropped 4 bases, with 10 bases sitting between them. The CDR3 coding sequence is TGTGCCAGCAGCTTAGTAGTCAGCCCCACCGGGGAGCTGTTTTTT. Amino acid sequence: CASSLVVSPTGELFF.

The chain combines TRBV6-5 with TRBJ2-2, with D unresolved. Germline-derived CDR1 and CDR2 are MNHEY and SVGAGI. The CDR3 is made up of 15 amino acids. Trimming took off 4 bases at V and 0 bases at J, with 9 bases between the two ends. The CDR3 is CASSFRAANTGELFF. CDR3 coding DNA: TGTGCCAGCAGTTTTCGGGCAGCGAACACCGGGGAGCTGTTTTTT.

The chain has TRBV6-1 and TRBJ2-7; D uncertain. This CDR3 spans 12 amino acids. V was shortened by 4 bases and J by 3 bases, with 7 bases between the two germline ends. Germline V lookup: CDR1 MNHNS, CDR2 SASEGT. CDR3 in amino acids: CASSVPDYEQYF. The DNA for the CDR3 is TGTGCCAGCAGTGTCCCCGACTACGAGCAGTACTTC.

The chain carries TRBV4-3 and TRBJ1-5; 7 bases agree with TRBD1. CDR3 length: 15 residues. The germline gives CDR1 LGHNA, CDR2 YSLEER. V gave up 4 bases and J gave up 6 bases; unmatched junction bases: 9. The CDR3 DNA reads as TGCGCCAGCAGCCCTAGCAGGGGGGAAATTCAGCCCCAGCATTTT. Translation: CASSPSRGEIQPQHF.

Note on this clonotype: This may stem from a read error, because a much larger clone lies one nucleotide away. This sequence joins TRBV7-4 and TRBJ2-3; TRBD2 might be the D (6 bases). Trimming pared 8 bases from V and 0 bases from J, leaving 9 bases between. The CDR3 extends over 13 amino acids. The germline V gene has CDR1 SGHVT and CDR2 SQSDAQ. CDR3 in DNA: TGTGCCAGCGGCGGGGCTAGCACAGATACGCAGTATTTT. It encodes CASGGASTDTQYF.

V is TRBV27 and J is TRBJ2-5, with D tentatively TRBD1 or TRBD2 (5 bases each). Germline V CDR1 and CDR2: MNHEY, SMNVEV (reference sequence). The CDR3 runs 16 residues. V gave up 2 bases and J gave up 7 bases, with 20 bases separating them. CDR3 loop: CASSLKPSGPLGTQYF. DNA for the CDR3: TGTGCCAGCAGTTTAAAGCCCTCGGGACCCCTAGGGACCCAGTACTTC.

The CDR3: CATSQGTGYTGELFF. CDR3 nucleotides: TGTGCCACTTCACAGGGGACAGGGTACACCGGGGAGCTGTTTTTT. V gene TRBV10-3 combines with J gene TRBJ2-2; 9 nucleotides align to TRBD1. The germline V gene has CDR1 ENHRY and CDR2 SYGVKD. The J segment lost 3 bases and the V segment lost 10 bases, leaving 9 bases of the junction unmatched. The CDR3 has 15 amino acids.

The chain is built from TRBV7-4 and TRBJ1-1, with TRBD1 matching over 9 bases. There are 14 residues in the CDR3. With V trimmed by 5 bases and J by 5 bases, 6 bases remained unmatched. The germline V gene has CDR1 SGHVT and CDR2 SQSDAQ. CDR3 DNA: TGTGCCAGCAGCGTCACAGGGGGCTTGACTGAAGCTTTCTTT. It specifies CASSVTGGLTEAFF.

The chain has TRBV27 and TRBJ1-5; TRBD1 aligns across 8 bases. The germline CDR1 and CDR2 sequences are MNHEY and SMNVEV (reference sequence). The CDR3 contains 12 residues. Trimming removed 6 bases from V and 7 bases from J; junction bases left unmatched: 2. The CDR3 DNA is TGTGCCAGCAGGTCAGGGGGCCAGCCCCAGCATTTT. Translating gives CASRSGGQPQHF.

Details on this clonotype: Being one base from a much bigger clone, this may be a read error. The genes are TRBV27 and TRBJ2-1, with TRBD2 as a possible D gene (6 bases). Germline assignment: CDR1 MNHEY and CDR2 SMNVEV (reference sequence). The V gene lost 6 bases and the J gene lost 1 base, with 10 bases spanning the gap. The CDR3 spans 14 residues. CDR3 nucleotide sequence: TGTGCCAGCAGATTCGGGGGTTCCTACAATGAGCAGTTCTTC. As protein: CASRFGGSYNEQFF.

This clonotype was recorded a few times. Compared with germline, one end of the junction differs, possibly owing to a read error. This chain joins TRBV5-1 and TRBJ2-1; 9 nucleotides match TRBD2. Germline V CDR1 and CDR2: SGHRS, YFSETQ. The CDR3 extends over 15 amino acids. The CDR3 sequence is CASSFLAGPYNEQFF. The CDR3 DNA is TGTGCCAGCAGCTTCCTAGCGGGGCCCTACAATGAGCAGTTCTTC.